The next 26 T cell receptor beta chains were all read from a single sample in a study of beta chain features in type 1 diabetes. No antigen has been assigned to these receptors. Study-wide findings and caveats: Among patients with Type 1 diabetes, TCRB CDR3s were moderately but significantly shorter in every one of the four CD4+ subsets.

The whole isolated RNA underwent reverse transcription, so sequencing captured expressed TCRB transcripts. Here immunoSEQ multiplex PCR was the method, and the copy in TCRdb shows in-frame clones only, minus some. The sample carries 150,000 to 200,000 clones, roughly 59% recorded once. Sequencing was done on a sample of naive CD4+ T cells from blood. These receptors all come from a man aged 25 to 40 with type 1 diabetes.

The chain couples TRBV2 to TRBJ2-7; D is unclear. Trimming pared 10 bases from V and 0 bases from J, leaving 13 bases between. The germline V gene encodes CDR1 SNHLY and CDR2 FYNNEI. This CDR3 spans 13 amino acids. The CDR3 reads CATSLGDSYEQYF. DNA of the CDR3: TGTGCCACCAGCCTAGGTGACTCCTACGAGCAGTACTTC.

This chain connects TRBV7-2 to TRBJ2-1; no definite D call. Trimming removed 1 base at V and 8 bases at J, with 9 bases between. Germline V lookup: CDR1 SGHTA, CDR2 FQGNSA. This CDR3 has 13 residues. The CDR3 loop is CASSLVLGDEQFF. CDR3 nucleotides: TGTGCCAGCAGCTTAGTCCTTGGGGATGAGCAGTTCTTC.

The V and J genes are TRBV18 and TRBJ2-7; 9 nucleotides agree with TRBD1. There are 13 residues in the CDR3. Trimming cost V 5 bases and J 5 bases; bases outside gene matches: 4. Per germline, CDR1 KGHSH and CDR2 LQKENI. The CDR3 loop reads CASSRDRENEQYF. For the CDR3, the DNA is TGTGCCAGCTCAAGGGACAGGGAAAACGAGCAGTACTTC.

The DNA of the CDR3 is TGTGCCAGTAGGAGTCAGGCGGCTGGGGCCAACGTCCTGACTTTC. This translates into CASRSQAAGANVLTF. The V call is TRBV19, the J call TRBJ2-6; unclear D gene. The germline V and J ends were trimmed by 6 bases and 2 bases, with 11 bases remaining between them. Germline V gene data show CDR1 as LNHDA and CDR2 as SQIVND (reference sequence). The CDR3 totals 15 residues.

The rearrangement uses TRBV28 and TRBJ2-7; 7 bases are shared with TRBD1. CDR1 is MDHEN, CDR2 SYDVKM, per germline. This CDR3 has 14 residues. V lost 4 bases and J lost 1; bases outside the gene matches: 4. CDR3 in amino acids: CASSSGQLSYEQYF. The CDR3 nucleotides are TGTGCCAGCAGTTCGGGACAGCTATCCTACGAGCAGTACTTC.

J is TRBJ2-5 and V is TRBV7-2; D might be TRBD1 (6 bases). Germline V gene sequence: CDR1 SGHTA, CDR2 FQGNSA. The CDR3 consists of 13 residues. Trimming stripped 4 bases from V and 4 bases from J, with 10 bases between. The DNA of the CDR3 is TGTGCCAGCAGCTACGACAGGAGAGAGACCCAGTACTTC. It yields the protein CASSYDRRETQYF.

This rearrangement joins TRBV9 to TRBJ2-1, with a tentative D call TRBD2 (7 bases). V lost 4 bases, J lost 10 bases, and 9 bases lay in between. This CDR3 is built from 11 residues. Per the germline V gene, CDR1 is SGDLS and CDR2 is YYNGEE. CDR3 amino acids: CASSSGTEQFF. The CDR3 DNA reads as TGTGCCAGCAGCAGCGGGACAGAGCAGTTCTTC.

The J gene is TRBJ2-5, the V gene TRBV6-5; D is ambiguous. This CDR3 has 13 residues. Trimming took off 2 bases at V and 5 bases at J, with 9 bases between the two ends. CDR1 is MNHEY and CDR2 is SVGAGI in the germline V gene. The CDR3 loop is CASSYGLGETQYF. The CDR3 nucleotides are TGTGCCAGCAGTTACGGGTTAGGCGAGACCCAGTACTTC.

Notes on this clone: One end of the junction varies from germline; a read error may be responsible. The chain couples TRBV7-7 to TRBJ1-1; unclear D gene. CDR1 and CDR2 from the germline V gene are SSHAT and FNYEAQ (reference sequence). This CDR3 contains 13 residues. In DNA form, the CDR3 reads TGTGCTAGCAGCTTGGGTAAGATCGCTGAAGCTTTCTTT. Encoded protein: CASSLGKIAEAFF.

Only a few counts were recorded for this clone. The sample contains more than one DNA sequence encoding this CDR3. The chain joins TRBV30 to TRBJ2-5; TRBD1 matches at 7 bases. V shed 2 bases, J shed 4 bases, and the junction held 1 base outside the gene matches. The CDR3 has 12 residues. Germline V gene sequence: CDR1 GTSNPN, CDR2 SVGIG (reference sequence). CDR3: CAWSTGAETQYF. CDR3 sequence (DNA): TGTGCCTGGAGTACAGGGGCAGAGACCCAGTACTTC. The full variable domain, in which reference TRBV30 and TRBJ2-5 provide the parts outside the CDR3, is SQTIHQWPATLVQPVGSPLSLECTVEGTSNPNLYWYRQAAGRGLQLLFYSVGIGQISSEVPQNLSASRPQDRQFILSSKKLLLSDSGFYLCAWSTGAETQYFGPGTRLLVL.

V is TRBV29-1 and J is TRBJ2-7, with TRBD1 matching 10 bases. The CDR3 extends over 14 amino acids. The germline gives CDR1 SQVTM, CDR2 ANQGSEA. Trimming took 6 bases from V and 4 from J; bases not matched to a gene: 9. The CDR3 is CSVDPGQGTYEQYF. The CDR3 region has the DNA TGCAGCGTGGACCCGGGACAGGGGACGTACGAGCAGTACTTC.

This chain uses TRBV7-2 with TRBJ2-7, with no clear D. Per germline, CDR1 SGHTA and CDR2 FQGNSA. Trimming cost V 1 base and J 2 bases, with 9 bases left between them. The CDR3 has 14 amino acids. CDR3 residues: CASSLEVTTYEQYF. The CDR3 nucleotides are TGTGCCAGCAGCTTAGAGGTAACTACCTACGAGCAGTACTTC.

This clone has only one observation. The rearrangement uses TRBV9 and TRBJ1-6; 7 nucleotides agree with TRBD1. The CDR3 sequence is 16 residues long. Germline assignment: CDR1 SGDLS and CDR2 YYNGEE. The V and J ends lost 0 bases and 10 bases, in that order; junction bases with no gene match: 10. The CDR3 DNA is TGTGCCAGCAGCGTAGGACAGGGATGGAGAGGATCACCCCTCCACTTT. As protein: CASSVGQGWRGSPLHF.

This clone came up once. This sequence joins TRBV15 and TRBJ2-1; tentatively, D is TRBD1 (5 bases). There are 14 residues in the CDR3. Trimming took off 2 bases at V and 5 bases at J, with 10 bases between the two ends. Per germline, CDR1 LNHNV and CDR2 YYDKDF (reference sequence). CDR3 region: CATSRNLGDNEQFF. DNA of the CDR3: TGTGCCACCAGCAGAAACCTAGGGGACAATGAGCAGTTCTTC.

In this sample, this clone turned up a few times. CDR3 loop: CASSPRTGSDTQYF. In DNA form, the CDR3 reads TGCGCCAGCAGCCCCCGGACAGGGTCAGATACGCAGTATTTT. The genes are TRBV4-3 and TRBJ2-3; TRBD1 matches at 8 bases. The CDR3 totals 14 residues. Germline trimming cut 4 bases from V and 4 bases from J; bases unmatched to any gene: 4. From germline, CDR1 is LGHNA and CDR2 YSLEER.

In DNA form, the CDR3 reads TGTGCCAGCAGTGTACCAGGAGGCAATGAGCAGTTCTTC. As protein: CASSVPGGNEQFF. The chain links TRBV25-1 to TRBJ2-1, with D tentatively TRBD2 (5 bases). This CDR3 comprises 13 residues. The V end lost 4 bases, the J end lost 6 bases, and 10 bases lay between the germline ends. Germline-derived CDR1 and CDR2 are MGHDK and SYGVNS.

This clone was counted a few times. The chain couples TRBV30 to TRBJ1-2; D not certain. The V end lost 4 bases, the J end lost 8 bases, and 14 bases lay between the germline ends. CDR3 length: 12 amino acids. The germline V gene encodes CDR1 GTSNPN and CDR2 SVGIG (reference sequence). The CDR3 is CAWNSWGGGYTF. CDR3 nucleotides: TGTGCCTGGAATTCTTGGGGAGGAGGCTACACCTTC.

The gene calls are TRBV18 and TRBJ2-7, with D perhaps matching TRBD1 or TRBD2 (6 bases each). V gave up 3 bases and J gave up 6 bases, with 15 bases separating them. The CDR3 spans 14 residues. Germline assignment: CDR1 KGHSH and CDR2 LQKENI. The CDR3 DNA is TGTGCCAGCTCACCTCTTTCCAGGGGAGGCGAGCAGTACTTC. Translation: CASSPLSRGGEQYF.

The rearrangement uses TRBV7-9 and TRBJ2-5; D might be TRBD1 (5 bases). The CDR3 length is 15 residues. The germline V and J ends were trimmed by 5 bases and 0 bases, with 13 bases remaining between them. From germline, CDR1 is SEHNR and CDR2 FQNEAQ (reference sequence). The CDR3: CASSHTGRDQETQYF. CDR3 nucleotide sequence: TGTGCCAGCAGCCACACGGGCAGGGACCAAGAGACCCAGTACTTC.

This clone was found a few times. The CDR3 spells CSVPSGSMNTEAFF. For the CDR3, the DNA is TGCAGCGTTCCATCAGGGAGTATGAACACTGAAGCTTTCTTT. The rearrangement links TRBV29-1 to TRBJ1-1, with a weak D call TRBD1 (5 bases). Germline V gene data show CDR1 as SQVTM and CDR2 as ANQGSEA. V was trimmed by 5 bases and J by 0 bases, leaving 13 bases between them. The CDR3 extends over 14 amino acids.

The J gene is TRBJ2-1, the V gene TRBV5-1; D is unresolved. Germline CDR1 SGHRS, CDR2 YFSETQ. Trimming left V 2 bases short and J 0 bases short, with 9 bases between. The CDR3 totals 15 residues. The CDR3: CASSLVVGSYNEQFF. The CDR3 DNA reads as TGCGCCAGCAGCTTAGTAGTGGGCTCCTACAATGAGCAGTTCTTC.

The chain is built from TRBV19 and TRBJ2-1, with no clear D. The CDR3 runs to 12 residues. Deletions cut 6 bases from V and 6 bases from J, with 9 bases between. Germline CDR1 and CDR2: LNHDA and SQIVND (reference sequence). CDR3 sequence: CASRSGPNEQFF. The CDR3 region has the DNA TGTGCCAGTAGATCAGGACCCAATGAGCAGTTCTTC.

This clone has a handful of counts. The chain carries TRBV4-3 and TRBJ2-5; 9 positions match TRBD2. Germline assignment: CDR1 LGHNA and CDR2 YSLEER. V shed 4 bases and J 2 bases; nucleotides not matched to a gene: 5. CDR3 size: 15 residues. This CDR3 reads CASSLTSGRQETQYF. For the CDR3, the DNA is TGCGCCAGCAGCCTGACTAGCGGAAGGCAAGAGACCCAGTACTTC.

This clone occurred a few times. The CDR3 nucleotides read TGTGCCATCAGTGAGGACCGGAGCCTAAACATTCAGTACTTC. Its translation: CAISEDRSLNIQYF. The J gene is TRBJ2-4, the V gene TRBV10-3; no clear D. Deletions cut 2 bases from V and 6 bases from J, with 11 bases between. Germline V lookup: CDR1 ENHRY, CDR2 SYGVKD. The CDR3 sequence is 14 residues long.

The chain joins TRBV9 to TRBJ2-3, with 10 nucleotides matching TRBD1. CDR3 size: 15 residues. From germline, CDR1 is SGDLS and CDR2 YYNGEE. V was pared by 4 bases and J by 2 bases, with 4 bases of the junction left unmatched. The CDR3 DNA reads as TGTGCCAGCAGCATGCGACAGGGGGCCACAGATACGCAGTATTTT. This codes for CASSMRQGATDTQYF.

The J gene is TRBJ1-5, the V gene TRBV29-1; possibly TRBD1 for D (5 bases). Germline V CDR1 and CDR2: SQVTM, ANQGSEA. Trimming stripped 4 bases from V and 2 bases from J, with 12 bases between. The CDR3 sequence is 14 residues long. The CDR3 protein is CSVAEGTGNQPQHF. DNA of the CDR3: TGCAGCGTTGCGGAGGGGACGGGCAATCAGCCCCAGCATTTT.